The 21 T cell receptor beta chains reported below all come from one sample, sequenced in a study of blood T cell repertoires in COVID-19. Method: immunoSEQ multiplex PCR; TCRdb's copy keeps in-frame clones and lacks some. The sample carries a few hundred thousand clones, approximately 86% recorded once. Sequencing was done on a sample of peripheral blood. These receptors all come from a human donor in a cohort sampled during active COVID-19.

The CDR3 region has the DNA TGTGCCAGCAGCGTAGCCGACACGCGCTACAGGGAGCAGTACTTC. It is translated as CASSVADTRYREQYF. This chain links TRBV9 with TRBJ2-7, with D perhaps TRBD1 (5 bases). This CDR3 has 15 residues. Germline lookup yields CDR1 SGDLS and CDR2 YYNGEE. Between the trimmed V and J ends, which lost 0 bases and 7 bases, there was a span of 17 bases. Supplemented by reference TRBV9 and TRBJ2-7, the full variable domain reads DSGVTQTPKHLITATGQRVTLRCSPRSGDLSVYWYQQSLDQGLQFLIQYYNGEERAKGNILERFSAQQFPDLHSELNLSSLELGDSALYFCASSVADTRYREQYFGPGTRLTVT.

This rearrangement joins TRBV5-4 to TRBJ2-1; no reliable D call. V was trimmed by 2 bases and J by 4 bases, leaving 7 bases between them. Germline values: CDR1 SGHNT, CDR2 YYREEE (reference sequence). This CDR3 spans 13 amino acids. CDR3 sequence (DNA): TGTGCCAGCAGCTTTCGAGGATACAATGAGCAGTTCTTC. It encodes CASSFRGYNEQFF.

This clone has ten or more counts. V usage is TRBV30 and J usage is TRBJ2-4, with TRBD1 matching 9 bases. Germline CDR1 reads GTSNPN; CDR2 reads SVGIG (reference sequence). J was trimmed by 6 bases and V by 0 bases; bases with no gene match: 0. The CDR3 spans 13 residues. The CDR3 protein is CAWSVQGANIQYF. The DNA for the CDR3 is TGTGCCTGGAGTGTACAGGGGGCAAACATTCAGTACTTC. The variable domain in full, with the rest retrieved from reference TRBV30 and TRBJ2-4, is SQTIHQWPATLVQPVGSPLSLECTVEGTSNPNLYWYRQAAGRGLQLLFYSVGIGQISSEVPQNLSASRPQDRQFILSSKKLLLSDSGFYLCAWSVQGANIQYFGAGTRLSVL.

This clone was counted only a few times. Other DNA sequences within the sample encode an identical CDR3. The rearrangement links TRBV19 to TRBJ1-1; no firm D call. Germline V lookup: CDR1 LNHDA, CDR2 SQIVND (reference sequence). Trimming removed 8 bases from V and 1 base from J, with 11 bases in between. The CDR3 has 13 amino acids. The CDR3 is CASGRSANTEAFF. Written as DNA, the CDR3 is TGTGCCAGTGGGAGATCGGCGAACACTGAAGCTTTCTTT.

V is TRBV27 and J is TRBJ2-7; no clear D gene. The V gene lost 6 bases and the J gene lost 2 bases, with 17 bases spanning the gap. From germline, CDR1 is MNHEY and CDR2 SMNVEV (reference sequence). The CDR3 runs to 15 residues. The DNA for the CDR3 is TGTGCCAGCAGCCCATCCGCCAGTGCCCCCTACGAGCAGTACTTC. It encodes CASSPSASAPYEQYF.

The chain links TRBV2 to TRBJ1-2, with 9 bases lining up with TRBD1. The CDR3 loop spans 13 amino acids. Germline CDR1 reads SNHLY; CDR2 reads FYNNEI. After removal of 6 bases from V and 10 bases from J, the junction contained 9 bases not matched to a gene. This CDR3 reads CASSLRDRVNYTF. The DNA of the CDR3 is TGTGCCAGCAGCCTCCGGGACAGGGTTAACTACACCTTC.

This chain links TRBV7-8 with TRBJ2-1; TRBD1 matches 7 bases. The germline gives CDR1 SGHVS, CDR2 FQNEAQ. There are 16 residues in the CDR3. Trimming removed 5 bases from V and 8 bases from J; junction bases left unmatched: 15. The CDR3 DNA is TGTGCCAGCAGCCCCCGGGCTAGGGGGCTTTTGGATGAGCAGTTCTTC. Translating it yields CASSPRARGLLDEQFF.

The V and J genes are TRBV2 and TRBJ2-3; 11 nucleotides agree with TRBD2. Germline V CDR1 and CDR2: SNHLY, FYNNEI. CDR3 length: 15 amino acids. The V and J ends lost 6 bases and 6 bases, in that order; junction bases with no gene match: 8. In nucleotides, the CDR3 is TGTGCCAGCAGCCCGGGGACTAGCGGAGTCGATACGCAGTATTTT. This codes for CASSPGTSGVDTQYF.

The V and J genes are TRBV19 and TRBJ2-7; 9 positions match TRBD2. This CDR3 region has 12 residues. V trimming: 9 bases; J trimming: 7 bases; junction bases outside the gene matches: 7. Germline V gives CDR1 LNHDA, CDR2 SQIVND (reference sequence). The CDR3 sequence: CASSQREAEQYF. CDR3 sequence (DNA): TGTGCCAGCTCGCAGCGGGAGGCTGAGCAGTACTTC.

This chain joins TRBV1 and TRBJ2-3; TRBD2 is the table's D call and was not checked against the DNA. TRBV1 is reported as a pseudogene. CDR3 length: 18 residues. The CDR3 loop reads CTSSQEWFTSGRTDTQYF. CDR3 DNA sequence: TGCACCAGCAGCCAAGAGTGGTTCACTAGCGGGCGCACAGATACGCAGTATTTT.

This chain connects TRBV24-1 to TRBJ2-5; 8 nucleotides agree with TRBD1. This CDR3 contains 13 residues. The trim removed 4 bases at V and 4 bases at J, leaving 1 base unmatched. CDR1 is KGHDR and CDR2 is SFDVKD in the germline V gene. This CDR3 reads CATSETGVETQYF. The CDR3 coding sequence is TGTGCCACCAGTGAGACAGGGGTAGAGACCCAGTACTTC.

J is TRBJ1-1 and V is TRBV4-1; D is possibly TRBD1 (5 bases). The V end lost 3 bases, the J end lost 2 bases, and 7 bases lay between the germline ends. The CDR3 is 13 residues long. Germline V gives CDR1 MGHRA, CDR2 YSYEKL. CDR3 amino acids: CASSHQGNTEAFF. In nucleotides, the CDR3 is TGCGCCAGCAGCCACCAGGGTAACACTGAAGCTTTCTTT.

This chain joins TRBV27 and TRBJ1-2; D may be TRBD1 (5 bases). The CDR3 extends over 16 amino acids. Germline lookup yields CDR1 MNHEY and CDR2 SMNVEV (reference sequence). Trimming stripped 9 bases from V and 4 bases from J, with 24 bases between. CDR3 protein: CASRQLDKALTYGYTF. CDR3 in DNA: TGTGCCAGTCGACAGCTTGACAAAGCGCTGACCTATGGCTACACCTTC.

The chain combines TRBV30 with TRBJ2-2; TRBD1 matches 7 bases. The CDR3 runs 14 residues. J lost 8 bases, V lost 5 bases, and 11 bases had no gene match. Germline loops: CDR1 GTSNPN, CDR2 SVGIG (reference sequence). The CDR3, as DNA: TGTGCCTGGTGCCGAGACAGGGACGCGGGGGAGCTGTTTTTT. Residues: CAWCRDRDAGELFF.

This chain connects TRBV11-2 to TRBJ2-1; the match to TRBD1 covers 8 bases. Germline lookup yields CDR1 SGHAT and CDR2 FQNNGV. This CDR3 has 13 residues. J gave up 7 bases and V 5 bases, and 4 bases lay outside the gene matches. This CDR3 is CASSQDRANEQFF. CDR3 bases: TGTGCCAGCAGCCAGGACAGGGCGAATGAGCAGTTCTTC.

This clone was detected once. This chain connects TRBV28 to TRBJ1-1; the D is unclear. Germline V gives CDR1 MDHEN, CDR2 SYDVKM. V lost 7 bases, J lost 5 bases, and 14 bases lay in between. The CDR3 is 13 residues long. CDR3 loop: CASIGWAETEAFF. CDR3 in DNA: TGTGCCAGCATTGGATGGGCTGAAACTGAAGCTTTCTTT.

The J gene is TRBJ1-3, the V gene TRBV4-1, with a weak D call TRBD1 (5 bases). CDR1 and CDR2 from the germline V gene are MGHRA and YSYEKL. The V end lost 1 base, the J end lost 0 bases, and 13 bases lay between the germline ends. The CDR3 has 17 residues. The CDR3 sequence: CASSQGMGLNSGNTIYF. As DNA, the CDR3 is TGCGCCAGCAGCCAAGGAATGGGGCTCAACTCTGGAAACACCATATATTTT.

This chain uses TRBV18 with TRBJ2-1; 10 bases agree with TRBD2. J gave up 8 bases and V 3 bases, and 13 bases lay outside the gene matches. Germline CDR1 is KGHSH and CDR2 is LQKENI. The CDR3 is made up of 17 amino acids. DNA for the CDR3: TGTGCCAGCTCACCCAGGACTTGGACTAGCGGCGTGGATGAGCAGTTCTTC. The encoded protein is CASSPRTWTSGVDEQFF.

CDR3 coding DNA: TGTGCCAGCAGCAAAACAGGACGGACTAATGAAAAACTGTTTTTT. Its protein product is CASSKTGRTNEKLFF. This rearrangement joins TRBV6-5 to TRBJ1-4; tentative D call: TRBD1 (5 bases). This CDR3 comprises 15 residues. CDR1 and CDR2 from the germline V gene are MNHEY and SVGAGI. V lost 6 bases and J 2 bases, leaving 13 bases between the germline ends.

This clone has only a few counts. The chain carries TRBV27 and TRBJ2-1, with 9 nucleotides matching TRBD2. The CDR3 loop spans 15 amino acids. The germline gives CDR1 MNHEY, CDR2 SMNVEV (reference sequence). J lost 10 bases, V lost 4 bases, and 11 bases had no gene match. The CDR3 spells CASSSLAGVKREQFF. DNA of the CDR3: TGTGCCAGCAGTTCACTAGCGGGTGTAAAAAGAGAGCAGTTCTTC.

This clone has only one observation. This rearrangement joins TRBV24-1 to TRBJ2-7; TRBD2 aligns across 8 bases. Germline trimming cut 2 bases from V and 9 bases from J; bases unmatched to any gene: 2. This CDR3 contains 12 residues. Germline loops: CDR1 KGHDR, CDR2 SFDVKD. The CDR3 loop is CATSDSGGRQYF. CDR3 in DNA: TGTGCCACCAGTGATTCGGGGGGGAGGCAGTACTTC.